The TCR beta chain under discussion was sequenced for a study of blood T cell repertoires in COVID-19. For the study at large: Whether acute or convalescent, the COVID-19 samples came from the United States, Italy and Spain.

Data came from immunoSEQ multiplex PCR; TCRdb stores just in-frame clones and leaves some out. The sample holds approximately 220,000 clones, 80% to 85% seen once. With 4 bases clipped from V and 0 bases from J, the junction kept 11 bases outside the gene matches. Germline lookup yields CDR1 MDHEN and CDR2 SYDVKM. CDR3 size: 18 residues. This clonotype was obtained from a woman aged 25-40 years who had recovered from COVID-19. Sequences were obtained from peripheral blood. This chain links TRBV28 with TRBJ1-5, with 8 bases lining up with TRBD1. The CDR3 DNA follows: TGTGCCAGCAGTTCCTACAGGGGGAGCTTTTATAGCAATCAGCCCCAGCATTTT. Residues: CASSSYRGSFYSNQPQHF.